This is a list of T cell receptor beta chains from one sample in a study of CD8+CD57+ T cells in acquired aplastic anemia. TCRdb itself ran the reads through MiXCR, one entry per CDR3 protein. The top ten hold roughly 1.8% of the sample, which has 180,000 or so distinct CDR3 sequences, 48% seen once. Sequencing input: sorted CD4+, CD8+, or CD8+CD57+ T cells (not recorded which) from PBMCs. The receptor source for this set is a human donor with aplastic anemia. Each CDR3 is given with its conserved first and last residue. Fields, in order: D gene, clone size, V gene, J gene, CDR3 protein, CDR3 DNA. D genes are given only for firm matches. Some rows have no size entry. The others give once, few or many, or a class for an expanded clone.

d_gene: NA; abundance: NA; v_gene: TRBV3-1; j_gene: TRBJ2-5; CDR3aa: CASSRAGLGQETQYF; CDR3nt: TGTGCCAGCAGCCGCGCGGGACTGGGGCAAGAGACCCAGTACTTC
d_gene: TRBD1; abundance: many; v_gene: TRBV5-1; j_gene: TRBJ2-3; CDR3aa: CASSTRTGGRDTQYF; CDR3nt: TGCGCCAGCAGTACTAGGACAGGGGGACGGGATACGCAGTATTTT
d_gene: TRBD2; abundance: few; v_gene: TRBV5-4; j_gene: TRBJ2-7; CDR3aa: CASSVSGKNYEQYF; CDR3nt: TGTGCCAGCAGCGTCAGCGGGAAAAACTACGAGCAGTACTTC
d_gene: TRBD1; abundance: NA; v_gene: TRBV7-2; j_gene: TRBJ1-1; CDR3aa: CASSLQGARTGAFF; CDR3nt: TGTGCTAGCAGCCTTCAGGGGGCAAGGACTGGAGCTTTCTTT
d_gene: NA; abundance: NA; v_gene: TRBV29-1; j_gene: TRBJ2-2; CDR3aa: CSANKAATGELFF; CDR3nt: TGCAGCGCCAATAAGGCGGCCACCGGGGAGCTGTTTTTT
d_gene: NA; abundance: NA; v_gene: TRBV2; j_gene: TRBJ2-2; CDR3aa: CASSEAPAHMGELFF; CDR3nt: TGTGCCAGCAGTGAAGCGCCGGCCCATATGGGGGAGCTGTTTTTT
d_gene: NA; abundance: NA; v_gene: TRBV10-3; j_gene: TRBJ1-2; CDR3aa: CAISGTVSSGYTF; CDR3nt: TGTGCCATCAGTGGTACAGTATCGTCGGGCTACACCTTC
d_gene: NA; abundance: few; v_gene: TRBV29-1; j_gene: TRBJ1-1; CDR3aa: CSVASNTEAFF; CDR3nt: TGCAGCGTAGCCTCTAACACTGAAGCTTTCTTT
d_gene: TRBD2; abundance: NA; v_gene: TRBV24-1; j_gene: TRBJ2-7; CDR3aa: CATSEPLAGGPSHEQYF; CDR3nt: TGTGCCACCAGTGAACCACTAGCGGGAGGGCCGTCCCACGAGCAGTACTTC
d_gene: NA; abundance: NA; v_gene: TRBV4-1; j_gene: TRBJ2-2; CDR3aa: CASSQGQDPNTGELFF; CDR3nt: TGCGCCAGCAGCCAAGGGCAGGATCCGAACACCGGGGAGCTGTTTTTT
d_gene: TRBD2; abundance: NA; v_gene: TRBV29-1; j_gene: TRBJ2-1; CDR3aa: CSLPSGGAVNEQFF; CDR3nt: TGCAGCCTCCCCAGCGGGGGGGCCGTGAATGAGCAGTTCTTC
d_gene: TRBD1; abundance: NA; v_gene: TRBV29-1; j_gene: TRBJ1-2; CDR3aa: CSVGDRVNYGYTF; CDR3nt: TGCAGCGTTGGGGACAGGGTGAACTATGGCTACACCTTC
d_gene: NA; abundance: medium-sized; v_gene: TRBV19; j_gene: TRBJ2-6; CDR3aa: CASNRGGPGANVLTF; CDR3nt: TGTGCCAGTAACAGGGGGGGACCTGGGGCCAACGTCCTGACTTTC
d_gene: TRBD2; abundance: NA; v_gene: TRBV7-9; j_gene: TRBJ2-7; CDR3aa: CASSQVAGVSYEQYF; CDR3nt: TGTGCCAGCAGCCAGGTAGCGGGAGTCTCCTACGAGCAGTACTTC
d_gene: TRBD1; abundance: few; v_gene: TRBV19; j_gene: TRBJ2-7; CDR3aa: CASSRRQGLFNEQYF; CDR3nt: TGTGCCAGTAGCAGACGACAGGGCTTATTTAACGAGCAGTACTTC
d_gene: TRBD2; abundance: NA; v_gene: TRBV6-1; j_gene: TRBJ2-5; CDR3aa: CASGRWTSGKQETQYF; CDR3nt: TGTGCCAGCGGACGTTGGACTAGCGGGAAACAAGAGACCCAGTACTTC
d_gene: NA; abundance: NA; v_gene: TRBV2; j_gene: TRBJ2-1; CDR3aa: CASGGGMDEQFF; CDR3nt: TGTGCCAGCGGTGGGGGGATGGATGAGCAGTTCTTC
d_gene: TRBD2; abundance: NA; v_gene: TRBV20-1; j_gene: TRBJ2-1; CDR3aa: CSASSLSTSGGKPQFF; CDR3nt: TGCAGTGCTAGTTCCTTGTCGACTAGCGGGGGGAAACCGCAGTTCTTC
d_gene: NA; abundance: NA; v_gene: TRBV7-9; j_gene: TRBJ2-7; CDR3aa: CASSLVGQYEQYF; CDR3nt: TGTGCCAGCAGCTTAGTCGGCCAGTACGAGCAGTACTTC
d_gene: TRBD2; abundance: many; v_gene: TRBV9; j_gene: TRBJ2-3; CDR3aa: CASSVTSGRVDTQYF; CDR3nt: TGTGCCAGCAGCGTAACTAGCGGGAGGGTGGATACGCAGTATTTT
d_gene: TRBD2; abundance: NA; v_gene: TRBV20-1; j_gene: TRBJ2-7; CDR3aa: CSARDPGTSFYEQYF; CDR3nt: TGCAGTGCTAGAGATCCCGGGACTAGTTTCTACGAGCAGTACTTC
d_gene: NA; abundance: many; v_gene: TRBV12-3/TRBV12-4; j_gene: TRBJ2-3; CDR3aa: CASRGETDTQYF; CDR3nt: TGTGCCAGCAGGGGGGAGACAGATACGCAGTATTTT
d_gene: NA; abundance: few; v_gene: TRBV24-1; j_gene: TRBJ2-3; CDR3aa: CATSDSDLQAGTDTQYF; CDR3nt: TGTGCCACCAGTGATTCCGACCTGCAGGCCGGCACAGATACGCAGTATTTT
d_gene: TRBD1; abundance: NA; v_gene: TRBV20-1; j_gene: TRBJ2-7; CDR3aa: CSARRTGSYEQYF; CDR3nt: TGCAGTGCTAGAAGGACAGGGTCCTACGAGCAGTACTTC
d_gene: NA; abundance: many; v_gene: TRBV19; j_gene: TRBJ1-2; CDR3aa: CASSTLTAAGDGYTF; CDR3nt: TGTGCCAGTAGTACGTTGACAGCCGCCGGAGATGGCTACACCTTC
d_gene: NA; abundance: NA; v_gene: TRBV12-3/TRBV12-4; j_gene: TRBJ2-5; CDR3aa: CASSPEWEGTQYF; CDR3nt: TGTGCCAGCAGCCCGGAATGGGAAGGGACCCAGTACTTC
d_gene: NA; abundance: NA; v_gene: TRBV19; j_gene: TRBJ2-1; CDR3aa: CASSIVQTQGPNEQFF; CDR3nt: TGTGCCAGTAGTATAGTTCAGACCCAGGGCCCCAATGAGCAGTTCTTC
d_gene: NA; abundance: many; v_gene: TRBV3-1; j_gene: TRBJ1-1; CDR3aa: CASSQTSNTEAFF; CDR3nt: TGTGCCAGCAGCCAAACGTCCAACACTGAAGCTTTCTTT
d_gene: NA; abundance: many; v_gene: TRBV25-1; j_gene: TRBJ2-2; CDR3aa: CASSEWDKSVGELFF; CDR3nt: TGTGCCAGCAGTGAATGGGACAAATCGGTCGGGGAGCTGTTTTTT
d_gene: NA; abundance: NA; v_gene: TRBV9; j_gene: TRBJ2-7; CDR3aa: CASSSRTETLYEQYF; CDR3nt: TGTGCCAGCAGCTCCAGGACAGAGACGCTCTACGAGCAGTACTTC
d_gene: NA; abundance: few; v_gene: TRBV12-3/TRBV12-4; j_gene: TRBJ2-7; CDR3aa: CASSWVEGAYEQYF; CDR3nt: TGTGCCAGCAGTTGGGTGGAGGGGGCCTACGAGCAGTACTTC
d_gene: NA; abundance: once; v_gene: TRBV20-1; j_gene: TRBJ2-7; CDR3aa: CSVDEKSSYEQYF; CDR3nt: TGCAGTGTGGACGAAAAAAGCTCCTACGAGCAGTACTTC
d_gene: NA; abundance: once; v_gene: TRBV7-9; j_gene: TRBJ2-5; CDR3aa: CATSDSQEAQYF; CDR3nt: TGTGCCACCAGTGATTCACAAGAGGCCCAGTACTTC
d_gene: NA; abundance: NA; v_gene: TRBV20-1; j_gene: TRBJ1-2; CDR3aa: CSATGPNYGYTF; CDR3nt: TGCAGTGCAACAGGGCCTAACTATGGCTACACCTTC
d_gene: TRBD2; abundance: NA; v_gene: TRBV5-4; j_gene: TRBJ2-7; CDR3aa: CASRTSGAEQYF; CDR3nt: TGTGCCAGCAGGACTAGCGGGGCCGAGCAGTACTTC
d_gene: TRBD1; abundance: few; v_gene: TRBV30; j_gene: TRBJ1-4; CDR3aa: CAWGDSYNEKLFF; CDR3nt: TGTGCCTGGGGGGACAGCTATAATGAAAAACTGTTTTTT
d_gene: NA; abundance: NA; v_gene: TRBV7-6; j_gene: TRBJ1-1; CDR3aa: CASSRPPVGAEAFF; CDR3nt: TGTGCCAGCAGCCGCCCTCCGGTGGGGGCTGAAGCTTTCTTT
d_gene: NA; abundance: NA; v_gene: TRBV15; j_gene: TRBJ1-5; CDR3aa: CATSSTQLSTDTQHF; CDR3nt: TGTGCCACCAGCAGCACACAGCTATCCACAGATACGCAGCATTTT